This T cell receptor (beta chain) was captured in a study of T cells expressing NK-cell markers. From its re-call of the 5' RACE reads, TCRdb lists each CDR3 protein once, without DNA. The table for this sample gives hundreds of thousands of distinct CDR3 sequences. This CDR3 comprises 15 residues. Germline CDR1 reads LGHNA; CDR2 reads YNFKEQ. This chain uses TRBV4-2 with TRBJ2-1; the TRBD2 assignment by TCRdb is unverifiable without DNA. The specimen sequenced was blood T cells: a sorted CD56 or NKG2C T cell subset, CD4+ or CD8+ T cells, or bulk PBMC T cells (not recorded which). The receptor was isolated from a man aged 18 to 29 in good health. The CDR3 loop is CASSQVGSGNNEQFF.